This T cell receptor (beta chain) was identified in a study of blood T cell repertoires in COVID-19. On the study more broadly: T cells, B-cell-depleted T cells, or PBMCs provided the cDNA or gDNA that served as material.

Trimming shortened V by 2 bases and J by 1 base, and 11 bases separated the two germline ends. From germline, CDR1 is KGHSH and CDR2 LQKENI. The CDR3 contains 15 residues. Profiling relied on immunoSEQ multiplex PCR, and the TCRdb table lists in-frame clones only, not all of them. This table has around 110,000 clones, 82% appearing once. This TCR came from a man in his 70s with acute or convalescent COVID-19. The rearrangement links TRBV18 to TRBJ1-2; no clear D gene. Sequencing was done on a sample of peripheral blood. This CDR3 is CASSPGQLRNYGYTF. The CDR3 coding sequence is TGTGCCAGCTCACCAGGGCAGCTCCGTAACTATGGCTACACCTTC.